This T cell receptor (beta chain) was sequenced in a study of shared T cell receptors in the human thymus (dated by TCRdb to the early 2020s). About the investigation overall: The study examined how self-reactive, shared T-cell receptor alpha chains are generated in the human thymus.

The cysteine opens and the phenylalanine closes a CDR3 of 16 amino acids. Of the read, only the CDR3 DNA is kept; its 48 bases are in frame from base 1. V loses 0 bases of germline sequence and J loses 1 base, and the interval between the two ends is 10 bases. For CDR1 and CDR2, the germline V gene lists MDHEN and SYDVKM. Libraries came from the immunoSEQ multiplex PCR assay. What TCRdb holds here is the immuneACCESS table cut down to in-frame rearrangements. Part of the clones is not present; checked against another copy, under half of the missing clones reflect an unresolved V gene, and the others are unexplained. The table for this sample lists over 650,000 clones; around 87% of them were counted only once. Of the sample, 0.0094% is held by the ten largest clones. This clone appeared a single time. The antigen it binds to is not known. No base-level quality is on record; no much larger clone is a single base apart.

This sample also appeared in a second study, on human thymus T cells. As described in the second report: The donors were immunologically healthy infants in Finland who had open corrective cardiac surgery for congenital heart defects. Thymus tissue was collected as surgical resects that were removed during corrective cardiac surgery. V and J gene segment usage appeared biased in both thymic and peripheral blood repertoires. The related research reported highly overlapping thymic TCR repertoires among unrelated individuals. The study described the TCR alpha and beta repertoires in roughly 8 infant thymus samples and four matching peripheral blood samples. Donor ages ranging from 7 to 244 days were recorded, and over 5 male and a couple of female infants were included in the cohort. After being mechanically released from the tissue, thymocytes were kept at -70 degrees C in pellets of roughly 8.5-34 million cells. A QIAsymphony instrument was used to extract genomic DNA from frozen cell pellets. Using the immunoSEQ multiplex PCR assay, the TCRB and TCRAD loci were amplified from a standardized quantity of quality-controlled genomic DNA. The amplicons covered the V(D)J region and were long enough to include the CDR3 and to identify the V and J genes. Amplicon sequencing was performed on an Illumina platform through the commercial immunoSEQ service. Primer bias and sequencing errors were corrected using previously described methods, and TCRAD and TCRB definitions followed the IMGT database. Analysis of the repertoires was done with immunoSEQ Analyzer 3.0 and VDJTools and included basic statistics, V/J segment usage, diversity estimates, rarefaction and pairwise overlap. Diversity was estimated with Chao1, ChaoE, Efron-Thisted, Shannon and inverse Simpson indices, and also on datasets down-sampled to the smallest sample. Repertoire overlap was assessed by strict matching of CDR3 nucleotide sequence, V gene and J gene, and clustering was done by Jaccard-based multidimensional scaling. On average, thymus samples yielded around 800,000 unique TCRB clonotypes, whereas blood samples yielded 75,000 to 95,000.

The sequence joins TRBV28 to TRBJ1-5, with the D gene not confidently named. Sequenced material: thymocytes. This receptor was taken from a boy younger than two with a congenital heart defect. Donor details come from another sample of the same person, matched by shared clones. The DNA sequence is TGTGCCAGCAGTTTATGGGCTACAGAAAGCAATCAGCCCCAGCATTTT. Its protein reads: CASSLWATESNQPQHF.